This paragraph covers one T cell receptor beta chain sequence. Produced via immunoSEQ multiplex PCR; TCRdb's table is partial and in-frame only. The table has over 120,000 clones, approximately 90% seen once. Germline loops: CDR1 SGHNT, CDR2 YYREEE (reference sequence). J lost 2 bases, V lost 6 bases, and 6 bases had no gene match. This CDR3 contains 14 residues. The sample's time point: baseline pretreatment blood. Treatment in this sample: 15 Gy SBRT to primary tumor, nephrectomy 4 weeks later. The sample comes from a study of radiation and T cells in renal cell carcinoma. Sample: blood, taken from a patient whose treatment included radiotherapy and nephrectomy. The chain recombines TRBV5-4 with TRBJ2-5; TRBD1 matches at 8 bases. This sequence originates from a woman in her forties or fifties with renal cell carcinoma. The CDR3 DNA sequence: TGTGCCAGCAAGTCAAACAGGGGGCAAGAGACCCAGTACTTC. Residues: CASKSNRGQETQYF.